Reported below is one TCR beta chain. Its specificity is not known. Trimming took 4 bases from V and 5 from J, leaving 11 bases between them. This CDR3 contains 12 residues. Germline V gene lookup returns CDR1 SQVTM and CDR2 ANQGSEA. This entry belongs to a study of vaccination and CD4 T cells after COVID-19. Researchers used the Oncomine TCR Beta short-read assay to sequence DNA from cultured CD4+ T cells. One entry per CDR3 protein results from TCRdb running MiXCR on the PCR reads. The data hold some 16,000 distinct CDR3 sequences, with roughly 50% observed a single time. Treatment in this sample: approximately 9-day PBMC culture with coronavirus spike peptide pools or control peptides (ViraFEST assay).

This receptor was obtained from a human donor who had recovered from COVID-19. This chain links TRBV29-1 with TRBJ1-1; a possible D gene is TRBD1 (5 bases). The sample taken for sequencing was CD4+ T cells from blood, cultured in vitro. The CDR3 nucleotides read TGCAGCGTTGTGAGGGGATCGACTGAAGCTTTCTTT. Its translation is CSVVRGSTEAFF. Together with reference TRBV29-1 and TRBJ1-1, the CDR3 gives the full variable domain: SAVISQKPSRDICQRGTSLTIQCQVDSQVTMMFWYRQQPGQSLTLIATANQGSEATYESGFVIDKFPISRPNLTFSTLTVSNMSPEDSSIYLCSVVRGSTEAFFGQGTRLTVV.